This record covers a single T cell receptor beta chain. Its antigen is still unknown. Base qualities are not at hand, and no much larger clone is one base apart. Library prep was done by 5' RACE. Instrument used: Illumina HiSeq 2500. A second roughly 6 to 12 cycle PCR used a sample-barcoded 5' primer and a J-beta primer mix. Each TCR beta cDNA molecule received a unique molecular identifier from a template-switch 5' adaptor carrying 12 random nucleotides. At least 3 million CDR3-containing paired-end reads were obtained from each sample. First-strand cDNA was synthesized from all RNA with the Mint cDNA synthesis kit, primed by a TRBC-specific oligonucleotide. Following uracil-DNA glycosylase treatment, a first 18-cycle PCR with universal primers M1SS and BC2_uni_R was performed on all cDNA. Regarding the original processing steps: Each sample was normalized by randomly selecting 1 million high-quality reads, each carrying a distinct molecular identifier. Reads sharing molecular identifiers were discarded rather than binned into consensus sequences. CDR3 identification, clonotype clustering and error correction used MiTCR with a Q25 quality threshold and the strictest error-elimination algorithm. A nonparametric unseen species model using Euler transformation provided a lower-bound estimate of total TCR beta diversity. TCRdb trimmed public reads at Q25 via fastp, called clones via MiXCR and kept in-frame beta chains. Merged by CDR3 protein, the rows form single entries marked with the most common genes and DNA. The authors' filters were not applied to this entry. The sample records over 1,300,000 distinct CDR3 sequences, approximately 60% of which are singletons. The top ten clones comprise 5.5% to 8% of the sample.

Donors were around 37 systemically healthy Caucasian individuals from Russia aged 6 to 90 years. Around 9.7 milliliters of peripheral blood were collected from each donor into EDTA-treated Vacutainer tubes. Ficoll-Paque density-gradient centrifugation was used to isolate PBMCs, with at least 6.5 million per sample. Trizol reagent was used to extract total RNA from PBMCs, with at least 6 micrograms per sample. Naive CD45RAhigh/CD27high T cell percentages were measured by flow cytometry on a PBMC aliquot from every donor. The data belong to a study of blood T cells in healthy people across ages (dated by TCRdb to 2015 to 2017). Regarding the complete study: In model experiments, template switching captured roughly one uniquely barcoded TCR beta cDNA molecule for every two T cells. Using deep sequencing normalized with unique cDNA molecular identifiers, the study measured how TCR beta repertoire diversity changes with age. The donors were divided into four age groups: young (average roughly 17 years), middle-aged (approximately 39), aged (approximately 64) and long-lived (roughly 82). Donors of different ages were randomly distributed across sequencing lanes to avoid experimental bias. The study analyzed two additional independent replicas of 1 million unique cDNA reads from the same blood draw for two donors, one aged 18 to 30 and one aged 80 or older.

Summary of the overall study and its limitations: Donor CMV infection status was unknown, potentially confounding age-related changes in expanded clonotypes. Estimates of total diversity based on one million sequenced T cells were considered lower bounds and underestimates. Since profiling was done on bulk unsorted PBMCs, naive and antigen-experienced compartments could not be conclusively compared. Observed TCR beta diversity per million T cells fell roughly linearly with age, and a significant reduction was already apparent by age about 38. Compared with the aged group, more naive CD4+ T cells, fewer expanded clones and increased TCR diversity were shown by the long-lived group, suggesting age selection. There was a strong correlation between observed TCR beta diversity and the percentage of naive T cells measured by flow cytometry.

The CDR3 holds 18 amino acids from the cysteine to the phenylalanine. CDR3 DNA only is kept here, 54 bases in frame from base 1. The germline V gene supplies CDR1 SQVTM and CDR2 ANQGSEA. Compared with germline, V lacks 7 bases and J lacks 1 base; bases without a gene match: 20. The V and J genes are TRBV29-1 and TRBJ1-1, with 8 bases matching TRBD1. The sample taken for sequencing was blood. This receptor was identified in a man younger than 30 in good health. For the CDR3, the sequence is CSAAGQGGLGKRNTEAFF. The nucleotide sequence is TGCAGCGCCGCTGGACAGGGTGGGTTGGGAAAAAGGAACACTGAAGCTTTCTTT.